This note documents a single TCR beta chain sequence. Its antigen is currently unknown. This record comes from a study of T cell responses to AZD1222 COVID-19 vaccine. Study-wide points: Donors were mostly white British, more females; clonal diversity possibly underestimated. Repertoire sampling was restricted to post-peak T cell response timepoints.

Trimming cost V 7 bases and J 5 bases; bases outside gene matches: 4. Germline lookup yields CDR1 LNHDA and CDR2 SQIVND (reference sequence). This CDR3 has 13 amino acids. The assay was immunoSEQ multiplex PCR, and TCRdb's table has in-frame clones only and misses some. The sample consists of 150,000 to 200,000 clones, 85% to 90% of them appearing once. This clonotype was sampled from an adult in good health. The chain carries TRBV19 and TRBJ2-2, with 7 bases lining up with TRBD1. This sample comprised peripheral blood, obtained on day 0 of AZD1222 vaccination. The CDR3 sequence: CASTPQGTGELFF. The CDR3 region has the DNA TGTGCCAGTACCCCACAGGGGACCGGGGAGCTGTTTTTT.